A selection of T cell receptor beta chains follows, all from one sample in a study of low-dose radiotherapy and immunotherapy resistance in tumors. MiXCR, applied by TCRdb to the reads, yields one record per CDR3 protein. The sample includes about 58,000 distinct CDR3 sequences, 20% to 25% of them seen just once. The starting material was PBMCs, obtained after low-dose radiotherapy plus immunotherapy. These receptors were taken from a male donor with prostate cancer. Both conserved end residues are part of each CDR3. Size is omitted from some rows. Given values are once, few, many or a class for expanded clones.

CAWSSGYYGYTF | TRBJ1-2 | many | TRBV30
CSATRDSSYEQYF | TRBJ2-7 | many | TRBV20-1
CASSYSRLARQAQYF | TRBJ2-5 | many | TRBV6-6
CASSFTRLADISYNEQFF | TRBJ2-1 | - | TRBV27
CSVEEQTSRYF | TRBJ2-3 | many | TRBV29-1
CATSGPGTGGREQYF | TRBJ2-7 | medium-sized | TRBV15
CASTATLGQGVYEQYF | TRBJ2-7 | many | TRBV6-2/TRBV6-3
CASHPGPSGNTIYF | TRBJ1-3 | - | TRBV5-1
CASKGVGEQYF | TRBJ2-7 | many | TRBV2
CASGDRGVLAEAFF | TRBJ1-1 | many | TRBV12-3/TRBV12-4
CSTSEFSSTEAFF | TRBJ1-1 | many | TRBV29-1
CAWSIREKLFF | TRBJ1-4 | many | TRBV30
CAWARPDTQYF | TRBJ2-3 | many | TRBV30
CASRLAENTGELFF | TRBJ2-2 | many | TRBV2
CASRSTGAITSFGYTF | TRBJ1-2 | many | TRBV2
CPSSKSWQGNIYNEQFF | TRBJ2-1 | - | TRBV21-1
CASSIGTSGTHTDTQYF | TRBJ2-3 | - | TRBV7-2
CASSEHWTGGTGNYGYTF | TRBJ1-2 | many | TRBV6-8
CASSQDKVNTGELFF | TRBJ2-2 | many | TRBV6-6
CASKAAEHNEQFF | TRBJ2-1 | many | TRBV19
CASSVLAGGPDTQYF | TRBJ2-3 | many | TRBV9
CASSQDGASGGIRNEQFF | TRBJ2-1 | many | TRBV4-2
CSVEDLPTRRLGTQYF | TRBJ2-3 | many | TRBV29-1
CASTKGLGDSPLHF | TRBJ1-6 | many | TRBV10-2
CASSVNRGSTNEKTVF | TRBJ1-4 | - | TRBV2
CASSSGQASNQPQHF | TRBJ1-5 | - | TRBV7-2
CASSEDEKLFF | TRBJ1-4 | many | TRBV28
CASSRDRDKNEKLFF | TRBJ1-4 | - | TRBV5-1
CASSYLKGTRSNYGYTF | TRBJ1-2 | - | TRBV6-5
CASSQGQGHGYTF | TRBJ1-2 | - | TRBV3-1
CASSATGVEQYF | TRBJ2-7 | many | TRBV18
CASSFVGGGFTDTQYF | TRBJ2-3 | many | TRBV7-8
CASSYPPGRVTYEQYF | TRBJ2-7 | many | TRBV6-2/TRBV6-3